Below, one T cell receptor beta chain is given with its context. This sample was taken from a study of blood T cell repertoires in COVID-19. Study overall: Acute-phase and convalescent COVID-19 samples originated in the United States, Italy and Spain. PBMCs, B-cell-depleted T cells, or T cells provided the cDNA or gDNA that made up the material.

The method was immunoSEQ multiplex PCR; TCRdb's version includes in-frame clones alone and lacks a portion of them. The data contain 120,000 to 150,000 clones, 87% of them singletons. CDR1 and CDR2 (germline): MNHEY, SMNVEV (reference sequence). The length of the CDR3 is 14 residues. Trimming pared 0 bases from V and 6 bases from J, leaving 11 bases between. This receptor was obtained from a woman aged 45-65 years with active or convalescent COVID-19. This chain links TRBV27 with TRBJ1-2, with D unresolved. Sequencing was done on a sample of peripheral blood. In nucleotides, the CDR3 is TGTGCCAGCAGTTTATCGGGTTACGGAGATGGCTACACCTTC. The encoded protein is CASSLSGYGDGYTF.